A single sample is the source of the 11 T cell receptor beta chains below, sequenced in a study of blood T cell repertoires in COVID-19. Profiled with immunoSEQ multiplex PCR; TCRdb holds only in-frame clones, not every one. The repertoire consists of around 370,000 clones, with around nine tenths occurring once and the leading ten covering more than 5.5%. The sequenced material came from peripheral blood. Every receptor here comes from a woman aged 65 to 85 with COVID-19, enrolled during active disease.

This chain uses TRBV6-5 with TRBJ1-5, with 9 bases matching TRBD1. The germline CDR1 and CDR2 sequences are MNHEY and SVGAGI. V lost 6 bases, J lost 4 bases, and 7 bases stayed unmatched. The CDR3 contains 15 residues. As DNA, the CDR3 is TGTGCCAGCAGGGCCGGGACAGGGTCTAATCAGCCCCAGCATTTT. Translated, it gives CASRAGTGSNQPQHF.

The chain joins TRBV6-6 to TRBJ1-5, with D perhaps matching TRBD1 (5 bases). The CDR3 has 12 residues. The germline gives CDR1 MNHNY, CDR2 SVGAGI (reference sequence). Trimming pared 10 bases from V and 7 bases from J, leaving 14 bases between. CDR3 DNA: TGTGCCACCGGGGGGGTAGTACAGCCCCAGCATTTT. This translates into CATGGVVQPQHF.

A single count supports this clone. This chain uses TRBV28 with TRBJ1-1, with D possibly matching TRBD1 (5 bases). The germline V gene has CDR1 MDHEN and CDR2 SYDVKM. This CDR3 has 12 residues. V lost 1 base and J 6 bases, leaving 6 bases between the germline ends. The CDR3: CASSLLGAEAFF. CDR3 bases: TGTGCCAGCAGTTTATTAGGGGCTGAAGCTTTCTTT.

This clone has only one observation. The CDR3 spells CASSSYRDEQYF. The CDR3 coding sequence is TGTGCCAGCAGCTCGTACCGGGACGAGCAGTACTTC. The rearrangement uses TRBV11-1 and TRBJ2-7, with D uncertain. Looked up from germline, CDR1 is SGHAT and CDR2 is FQDESV (reference sequence). This CDR3 has 12 residues. Trimming took 4 bases from V and 5 from J, leaving 9 bases between them.

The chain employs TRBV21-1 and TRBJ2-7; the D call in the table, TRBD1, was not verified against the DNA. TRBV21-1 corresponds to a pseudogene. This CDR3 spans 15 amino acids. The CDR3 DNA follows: TGTGCCAGCAGCAGTTCAGACAGGGGGTCCTACGAGCAGTACTTC. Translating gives CASSSSDRGSYEQYF.

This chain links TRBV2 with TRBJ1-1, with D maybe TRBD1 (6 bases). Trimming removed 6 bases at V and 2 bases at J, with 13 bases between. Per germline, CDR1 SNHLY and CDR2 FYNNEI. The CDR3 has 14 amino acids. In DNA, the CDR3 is TGTGCCAGCAGACCCGGGACACAAAACACTGAAGCTTTCTTT. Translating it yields CASRPGTQNTEAFF.

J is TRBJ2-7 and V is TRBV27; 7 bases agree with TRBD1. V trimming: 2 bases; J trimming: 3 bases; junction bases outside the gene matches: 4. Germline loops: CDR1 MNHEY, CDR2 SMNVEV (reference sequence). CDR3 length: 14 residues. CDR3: CASSLTGDIYEQYF. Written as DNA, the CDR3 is TGTGCCAGCAGTTTAACAGGGGATATCTACGAGCAGTACTTC.

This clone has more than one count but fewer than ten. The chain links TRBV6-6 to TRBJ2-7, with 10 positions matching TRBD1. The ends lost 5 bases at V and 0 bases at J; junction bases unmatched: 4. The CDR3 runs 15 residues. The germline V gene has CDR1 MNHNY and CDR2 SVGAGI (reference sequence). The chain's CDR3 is CASSNRDRGSYEQYF. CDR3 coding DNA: TGTGCCAGCAGTAACCGGGACAGGGGCTCCTACGAGCAGTACTTC.

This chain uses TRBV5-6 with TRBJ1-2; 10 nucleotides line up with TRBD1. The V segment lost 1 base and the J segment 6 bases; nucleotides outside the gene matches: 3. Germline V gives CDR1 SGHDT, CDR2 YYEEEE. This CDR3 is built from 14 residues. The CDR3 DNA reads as TGTGCCAGCAGCTTGCCGACAGGGGGCGATGGCTACACCTTC. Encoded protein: CASSLPTGGDGYTF.

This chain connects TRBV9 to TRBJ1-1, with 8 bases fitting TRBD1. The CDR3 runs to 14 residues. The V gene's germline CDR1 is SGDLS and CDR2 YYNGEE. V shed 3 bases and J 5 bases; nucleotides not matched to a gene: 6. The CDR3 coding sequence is TGTGCCAGCAGCGCTGACAGGGGCTCAACTGAAGCTTTCTTT. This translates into CASSADRGSTEAFF. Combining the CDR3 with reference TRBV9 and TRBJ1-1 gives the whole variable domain DSGVTQTPKHLITATGQRVTLRCSPRSGDLSVYWYQQSLDQGLQFLIQYYNGEERAKGNILERFSAQQFPDLHSELNLSSLELGDSALYFCASSADRGSTEAFFGQGTRLTVV.

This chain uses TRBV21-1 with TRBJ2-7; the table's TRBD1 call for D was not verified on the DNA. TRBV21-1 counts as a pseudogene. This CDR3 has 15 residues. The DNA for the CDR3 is TGTGCCAGCAGCATGGCCAGGTCCTTCTCCTACGAGCAGTACTTC. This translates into CASSMARSFSYEQYF.